This entry describes one T cell receptor beta chain. The table came from immunoSEQ multiplex PCR; TCRdb's copy has only in-frame clones and leaves some out. The sample lists 390,000 or so clones, just under 90% occurring once. The entry originates in a study of blood T cell repertoires in COVID-19. As for the study in general: From T cells, B-cell-depleted T cells, or PBMCs came the material, which was cDNA or gDNA.

V was cut by 3 bases and J by 8 bases, with 16 bases left in between. The germline gives CDR1 LGHDT, CDR2 YNNKEL (reference sequence). The CDR3 spans 14 residues. The sample consisted of PBMCs or T cells enriched from blood (not recorded which). This clonotype originated in a woman between 50 and 59 years old who had recovered from COVID-19. The J gene is TRBJ1-2, the V gene TRBV3-1 (or the pseudogene TRBV3-2); unclear D gene. In DNA form, the CDR3 reads TGTGCCAGCAGCCAGACTACGTCCACTACCGGCTACACCTTC. As protein: CASSQTTSTTGYTF.